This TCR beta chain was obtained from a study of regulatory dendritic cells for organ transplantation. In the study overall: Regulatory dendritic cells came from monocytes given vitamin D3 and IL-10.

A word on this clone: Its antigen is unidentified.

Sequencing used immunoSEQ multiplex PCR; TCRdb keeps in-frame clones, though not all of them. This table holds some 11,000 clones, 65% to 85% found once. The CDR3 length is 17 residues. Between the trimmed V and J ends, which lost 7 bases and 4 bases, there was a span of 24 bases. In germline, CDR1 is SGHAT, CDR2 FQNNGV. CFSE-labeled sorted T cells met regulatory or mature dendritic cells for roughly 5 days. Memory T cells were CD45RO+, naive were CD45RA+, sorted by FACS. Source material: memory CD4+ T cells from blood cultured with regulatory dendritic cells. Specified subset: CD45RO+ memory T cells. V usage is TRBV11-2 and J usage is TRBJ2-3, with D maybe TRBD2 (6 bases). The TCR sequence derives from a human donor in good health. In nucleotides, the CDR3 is TGTGCCAGCACCAAAAGGGTCCCGGGGGTCGGCGCAGATACGCAGTATTTT. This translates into CASTKRVPGVGADTQYF. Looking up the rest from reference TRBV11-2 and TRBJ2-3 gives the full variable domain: EAGVAQSPRYKIIEKRQSVAFWCNPISGHATLYWYQQILGQGPKLLIQFQNNGVVDDSQLPKDRFSAERLKGVDSTLKIQPAKLEDSAVYLCASTKRVPGVGADTQYFGPGTRLTVL.